The entry that follows covers one TCR beta chain sequence. This record comes from a study of OX40 agonist ivuxolimab in advanced cancers. In the study overall: Ivuxolimab was administered intravenously to patients at 0.01 to 10 mg/kg every 2 weeks.

Systemic immunosuppression or autoimmune disease history was grounds to exclude patients. This CDR3 contains 14 residues. CDR1 SGHRS and CDR2 YFSETQ come from the germline V gene. Losses at the gene ends were 7 bases for V and 7 bases for J; bases not matched to a gene: 12. TCRdb keeps only in-frame clones here, not all; method: immunoSEQ multiplex PCR. The sample includes about 53,000 clones, over 75% of them seen just once. The receptor's source is an adult with an advanced solid tumor such as melanoma, head and neck, liver or kidney cancer. Sequencing was performed on CD4+ or CD8+ T cells sorted from blood, taken in a trial of the OX40 agonist ivuxolimab. This chain joins TRBV5-1 and TRBJ2-7, with 9 bases matching TRBD2. The CDR3 protein is CASAPGGLAGEQYF. DNA of the CDR3: TGCGCCAGCGCTCCCGGGGGACTAGCAGGGGAGCAGTACTTC.